This T cell receptor beta chain was identified in a study of T cell responses to AZD1222 COVID-19 vaccine. Profiling relied on immunoSEQ multiplex PCR, and the TCRdb table lists in-frame clones only, not all of them. The table shows around 120,000 clones, with approximately 92% occurring only once. This clone has a single count. Its antigen remains unknown. Regarding the study as a whole: Females made up more of the donors, who were largely white British, and clonal diversity may have come out too low.

There are 13 residues in the CDR3. Germline V gives CDR1 SGHTA, CDR2 FQGNSA. V lost 1 base and J lost 6; bases outside the gene matches: 1. Material: peripheral blood, obtained 28 days after the second AZD1222 dose. The source is an adult who received the AZD1222 COVID-19 vaccine. V is TRBV7-2 and J is TRBJ2-3; 7 bases map to TRBD1. The CDR3 protein is CASSLGRGDTQYF. CDR3 bases: TGTGCCAGCAGCTTAGGCAGGGGGGATACGCAGTATTTT.